This T cell receptor (beta chain) was observed in a study of regulatory T cells in long-lasting Graves disease. The TCR beta library used iRepertoire HTBI primers with Arm-PCR amplification of CDR3. Via MiXCR, TCRdb re-called the multiplex PCR reads, giving one row per CDR3 protein. The profile shows nearly 350,000 distinct CDR3 sequences, around 19% of them singletons. Time point: persistent/refractory GD, antithyroid drugs over 5 years with positive TRAb. From RNA extracted from PBMCs, the TCR library was made. Patients with Graves' disease were diagnosed by American Thyroid Association guidelines. Trimming took 1 base from V and 2 from J, leaving 13 bases between them. From germline, CDR1 is SEHNR and CDR2 FQNEAQ (reference sequence). CDR3 length equals 16 residues.

The chain uses TRBV7-9 and TRBJ2-3; no definite D call. This sequence originates from a female donor with Graves disease. The input for sequencing was peripheral blood mononuclear cells (PBMCs), taken when the disease was refractory, from a patient treated with antithyroid drugs. CDR3 in amino acids: CASSLGYYADTDTQYF. CDR3 coding DNA: TGTGCCAGCAGCTTAGGGTACTATGCAGACACAGATACGCAGTATTTT.